Listed below are T cell receptor beta chains from one sample, sequenced in a study of cytomegalovirus exposure and HLA in healthy donors. Repertoires were generated with immunoSEQ multiplex PCR, while TCRdb's copy carries only in-frame clones and drops some. The repertoire holds some 120,000 clones, with roughly 83% as singletons. The sample was PBMCs. These receptors were collected from a man aged 18 to 30 in good health and CMV-seropositive. Both conserved end residues are part of each CDR3. A D gene is named only where the DNA matches it firmly.

v_call | d_call | cdr3_aa
TRBV5-1 | NA | CASSLGAGLGGLGEQFF
TRBV6-5 | NA | CASSYAGSIYGYTF
TRBV27 | TRBD1 | CASSLSGYTRGARGNYGYTF
TRBV7-9 | TRBD2 | CASSPPTGGRETQYF
TRBV29-1 | TRBD1 | CSVVRQGAGTEAFF
TRBV2 | TRBD1 | CASSERTGGLDEQFF
TRBV19 | TRBD1 | CASSPGGGRTEAFF
TRBV30 | NA | CAWSSGTGELFF
TRBV5-5 | NA | CASSLRTATSTDTQYF
TRBV5-4 | NA | CASSLGVGWGGTDTQYF
TRBV15 | TRBD1 | CAISRGGWDQPQHF